These T cell receptor beta chains were read from a single sample in a study of Ad26.COV2.S vaccination and SARS-CoV-2 variants. Profiled with immunoSEQ multiplex PCR; TCRdb holds only in-frame clones, not every one. Among hundreds of thousands of clones listed, 80% to 95% were seen once. Source: peripheral blood, taken in a trial of Ad26.COV2.S vaccine versus placebo. The receptors originated from a person between 18 and 65 years old who received the Ad26.COV2.S COVID-19 vaccine or a placebo. The CDR3 runs from the conserved cysteine through the conserved F or W. The D gene is left open where the match is weak. The listing skips clone size in some rows; elsewhere it reads once, few, many or a size class.

CDR3nt | CDR3aa | v_gene | abundance | d_gene | j_gene
TGTGCTAGTGGTTTAAACGCCCGGAACACTGAAGCTTTCTTT | CASGLNARNTEAFF | TRBV12-5 | . | . | TRBJ1-1
TGTGCCAGCAGTTACTCGACCATCGCCCAAGCTAACTATGGCTACACCTTC | CASSYSTIAQANYGYTF | TRBV6-2/TRBV6-3 | . | . | TRBJ1-2
TGTGCCACCAGCAGAGATCCAGCGACGGATGAGCAGTTCTTC | CATSRDPATDEQFF | TRBV15 | . | . | TRBJ2-1
TGTGCCAGCAGTTTCGTCGGACGTTCCTACGAGCAGTACTTC | CASSFVGRSYEQYF | TRBV28 | . | . | TRBJ2-7
TGTGCCAGTAGTATAGCTCAGCCCCAGCATTTT | CASSIAQPQHF | TRBV19 | . | . | TRBJ1-5
TGTGCCAGCAGCTTGGGTAGCGGGAGTATAACAGATACGCAGTATTTT | CASSLGSGSITDTQYF | TRBV7-9 | . | TRBD2 | TRBJ2-3
TGTGCCTGGATGGGACTAGCGGGCGGGGAGCTGTTTTTT | CAWMGLAGGELFF | TRBV30 | . | TRBD2 | TRBJ2-2
TGTGCCAGCAGCGGTCCAACTAATGAAAAACTGTTTTTT | CASSGPTNEKLFF | TRBV7-9 | . | . | TRBJ1-4
TGCGCCAGCAGCTCGACTAGCGGGGGGGATGAGCAGTTCTTC | CASSSTSGGDEQFF | TRBV5-1 | . | TRBD2 | TRBJ2-1
TGCAGCGTTGGAGGACTAACAGGGGGCGCGGGAGGCTACACCTTC | CSVGGLTGGAGGYTF | TRBV29-1 | once | TRBD1 | TRBJ1-2
TGTGCCAGCAGCTCTCCTTATGGGGCGAACACCGGGGAGCTGTTTTTT | CASSSPYGANTGELFF | TRBV7-6 | . | . | TRBJ2-2
TGTGCCAGCAGCACCCGGGACAGGGTCCCTTCTGAGCAGTTCTTC | CASSTRDRVPSEQFF | TRBV5-6 | . | TRBD1 | TRBJ2-1
TGCGCCAGCAGCCACCCGGGACAGATTAATCAGCCCCAGCATTTT | CASSHPGQINQPQHF | TRBV4-1 | . | TRBD1 | TRBJ1-5
TGTGCCACCAGTGATTCCCGGACTAGCGGGAGGGTCAAGTTCTTC | CATSDSRTSGRVKFF | TRBV24-1 | once | TRBD2 | TRBJ2-1
TGTGCCAGCAGCTTAGATCCGGGAGACTCTGAAGCTTTCTTT | CASSLDPGDSEAFF | TRBV7-2 | . | . | TRBJ1-1
TGTGCCAGTAGTACCTACGAAGAGACCCAGTACTTC | CASSTYEETQYF | TRBV19 | . | . | TRBJ2-5
TGTGCCAGCAGCCCCCAAGGAAGCTATGGCTACACCTTC | CASSPQGSYGYTF | TRBV7-2 | . | . | TRBJ1-2
TGCAGTGCCGGCGGGGGAAACACCATATATTTT | CSAGGGNTIYF | TRBV20-1 | . | . | TRBJ1-3
TGCGCCAGCAGCCAAGGGCCAGCGGGAGGGAAGGATACGCAGTATTTT | CASSQGPAGGKDTQYF | TRBV4-3 | . | TRBD2 | TRBJ2-3
TGTGCCAGCAGCGCACGGACTAGCGGCACAGATACGCAGTATTTT | CASSARTSGTDTQYF | TRBV9 | . | TRBD2 | TRBJ2-3
TGCAGTGCCCAGGGGGCTGATACGCAGTATTTT | CSAQGADTQYF | TRBV20-1 | . | TRBD1 | TRBJ2-3
TGTGCCAGCAGCTCGCCGGGACTAGCCTCCGAGCAGTACTTC | CASSSPGLASEQYF | TRBV7-2 | . | TRBD2 | TRBJ2-7
TGTGCCAGCAGCCAGACTAGCGGGAGTTACAATGAGCAGTTCTTC | CASSQTSGSYNEQFF | TRBV9 | . | TRBD2 | TRBJ2-1
TGTGCCAGCAGCCCCCTTGGGCAGGGCACGGGGGAGCAGTACTTC | CASSPLGQGTGEQYF | TRBV7-6 | . | . | TRBJ2-7
TGTGCCAGCAGTAGGGACAGGGGGTACGAGCAGTACTTC | CASSRDRGYEQYF | TRBV2 | . | TRBD1 | TRBJ2-7
TGCAGCGTTGAAGACTGGGACGGTGGAAACACCATATATTTT | CSVEDWDGGNTIYF | TRBV29-1 | . | . | TRBJ1-3
TGTGCCAGCAGCATGATGGGGGTCAGCTCCTACAATGAGCAGTTCTTC | CASSMMGVSSYNEQFF | TRBV5-6 | . | . | TRBJ2-1
TGCGCCAGCAGCCAAGGGGGTTCAGCAGGGAATAACTATGGCTACACCTTC | CASSQGGSAGNNYGYTF | TRBV4-1 | . | . | TRBJ1-2
TGTGCCAGCAGCCCCGTGAAGGGCGAGCAGTACTTC | CASSPVKGEQYF | TRBV3-1/TRBV3-2 | . | . | TRBJ2-7
TGTGCCAGCAGCCCGAGGGTGTCGGGCACTGAAGCTTTCTTT | CASSPRVSGTEAFF | TRBV28 | once | . | TRBJ1-1
TGTGCCAGCAGTTTAATCGCGGGAGGGGCCTACGAGCAGTACTTC | CASSLIAGGAYEQYF | TRBV28 | . | TRBD2 | TRBJ2-7
TGTGCCACCAGCAGAGAGCCTCTGGGGGGCTACACCTTC | CATSREPLGGYTF | TRBV15 | . | . | TRBJ1-2
TGCAGCGTCGTCGGACTAGCCGAGGATGAGCAGTTCTTC | CSVVGLAEDEQFF | TRBV29-1 | . | TRBD2 | TRBJ2-1
TGTGCCTGGAGCCAGCCTAGCGCTAACACAGATACGCAGTATTTT | CAWSQPSANTDTQYF | TRBV30 | . | . | TRBJ2-3
TGTGCCAGCAGCTTAATACAGGGTTGGCGGTCGGGCTATGGCTACACCTTC | CASSLIQGWRSGYGYTF | TRBV7-2 | once | . | TRBJ1-2
TGCAGTGCTAGAATCTACAATGAGCAGTTCTTC | CSARIYNEQFF | TRBV20-1 | once | . | TRBJ2-1
TGTGCCAGCAGTTACCGCTGGCTGGGCTCCTACGAGCAGTACTTC | CASSYRWLGSYEQYF | TRBV6-5 | . | . | TRBJ2-7
TGTGCCAGCAGCTCGGGAGGGGTTAGCACAGATACGCAGTATTTT | CASSSGGVSTDTQYF | TRBV5-4 | . | TRBD2 | TRBJ2-3
TGTGCCAGCAGCTCAATGCCGGGTTCCTACAATGAGCAGTTCTTC | CASSSMPGSYNEQFF | TRBV7-3 | . | . | TRBJ2-1
TGTGCCTGGAGTGTACTACCAGGGCTCGAAGAGACCCAGTACTTC | CAWSVLPGLEETQYF | TRBV30 | . | . | TRBJ2-5
TGTGCCAGCAGTTTCCTCAGGGCCGGGGAGCTGTTTTTT | CASSFLRAGELFF | TRBV12-3/TRBV12-4 | few | . | TRBJ2-2